This T cell receptor (beta chain) was obtained from a study of blood T cell repertoires in COVID-19. Study context: PBMCs, B-cell-depleted T cells, or T cells were the source of the cDNA or gDNA that made up the material.

TCRdb keeps only in-frame clones here, not all; method: immunoSEQ multiplex PCR. This sample has 200,000 to 300,000 clones; roughly 86% occur once, and the top ten carry around 12%. V lost 4 bases and J lost 2; bases outside the gene matches: 7. The CDR3 length is 15 residues. CDR1 and CDR2 from the germline V gene are LGHDT and YNNKEL (reference sequence). The chain joins TRBV3-1 (or the pseudogene TRBV3-2) to TRBJ1-1, with 7 nucleotides matching TRBD1. The receptor's source is a man at least 80 years old with acute or convalescent COVID-19. Sample: peripheral blood. The CDR3 DNA sequence: TGTGCCAGCAGCCGCCCCGGGACAGCAAACACTGAAGCTTTCTTT. Its protein product is CASSRPGTANTEAFF.